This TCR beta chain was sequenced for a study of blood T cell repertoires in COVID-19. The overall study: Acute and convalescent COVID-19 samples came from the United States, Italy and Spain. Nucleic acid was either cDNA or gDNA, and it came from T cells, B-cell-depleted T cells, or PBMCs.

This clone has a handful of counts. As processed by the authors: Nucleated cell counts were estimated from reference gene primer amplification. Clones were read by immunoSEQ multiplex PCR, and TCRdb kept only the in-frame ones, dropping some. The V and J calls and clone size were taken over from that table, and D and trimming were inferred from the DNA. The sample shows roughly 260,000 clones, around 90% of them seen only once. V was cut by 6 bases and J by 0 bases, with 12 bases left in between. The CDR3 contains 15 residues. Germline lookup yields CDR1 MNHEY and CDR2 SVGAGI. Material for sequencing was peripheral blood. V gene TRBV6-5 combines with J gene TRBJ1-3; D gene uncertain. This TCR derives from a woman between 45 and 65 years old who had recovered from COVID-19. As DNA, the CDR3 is TGTGCCAGCAGCCCAGCGGTCCTCTCTGGAAACACCATATATTTT. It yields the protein CASSPAVLSGNTIYF.